Here is one T cell receptor beta chain with its context. Its antigen is undetermined. Germline CDR1 is SGHTA and CDR2 is FQGTGA. V was trimmed by 3 bases and J by 10 bases, leaving 13 bases between them. CDR3 size: 13 residues. Sequencing was performed with immunoSEQ multiplex PCR; in TCRdb, only in-frame clones are kept and a portion is missing. The data contain 9,500 to 11,000 clones, approximately 80% of them singletons. The sample originates from a study of T cells in localized non-small cell lung cancer. Findings of the study overall: The study found T cell clonality highest in uninvolved adjacent lung, above tumor.

The sample was peripheral blood mononuclear cells, taken before any cancer treatment. This TCR derives from a female donor over 55 with stage II lung adenocarcinoma. The chain uses TRBV7-3 and TRBJ2-1; D uncertain. CDR3 protein: CASSFSYSGEQFF. CDR3 DNA sequence: TGTGCCAGCAGCTTTTCCTACTCCGGAGAGCAGTTCTTC.